This T cell receptor (beta chain) comes out of a study of blood T cell repertoires in COVID-19. Study summary: Acute-phase and convalescent COVID-19 samples originated in the United States, Italy and Spain. Sample material is recorded as cDNA or gDNA derived from T cells, B-cell-depleted T cells, or PBMCs.

Original handling: Using reference gene primer amplification, nucleated cell counts were estimated. The protocol was immunoSEQ multiplex PCR, while the TCRdb copy is restricted to in-frame clones and leaves out a portion. The V and J calls and clone size come from that table; D and trimming were worked out from the DNA. The sample yields just over 95,000 clones, 90% seen once. From germline, CDR1 is MNHEY and CDR2 SMNVEV (reference sequence). The CDR3 is 14 amino acids. V trimming: 7 bases; J trimming: 8 bases; junction bases outside the gene matches: 9. The sample was peripheral blood. This clonotype was obtained from a man aged 50 to 60 with acute or convalescent COVID-19. The chain combines TRBV27 with TRBJ1-2, with TRBD1 matching 11 bases. CDR3 bases: TGTGCCAGCACCCCGAGGACAGGGGGCGACGGCTACACCTTC. Its translation: CASTPRTGGDGYTF.